This T cell receptor beta chain was identified in a study of neurological immune-mediated disorders. Study conclusions and caveats: No CDR3 amino acid sequences were shared by expanded clones across subjects, suggesting private repertoires in all groups.

The cDNA was generated through 5'RACE incorporating 10-nucleotide random UMIs. Every sequencing run generated in excess of 180 million TCR-beta sequences. These sequences covered 15-18 subjects. MiXCR, run by TCRdb on the 5' RACE reads, gives a single entry per CDR3 protein. Among 80,000 or so distinct CDR3 sequences, under 10% were seen once, and the ten largest hold 1.7%. On this clonotype: Its antigen is not identified. A much larger clone lies a single base off, so this may be a read error.

Germline-derived CDR1 and CDR2 are MNHEY and SVGAGI. Deletions cut 10 bases from V and 1 base from J, with 16 bases between. The CDR3 is 14 amino acids. This chain connects TRBV6-5 to TRBJ1-1; a possible D gene is TRBD1 (6 bases). The receptor was derived from a man aged 45 to 65 in good health. The sequenced material came from PBMCs. In nucleotides, the CDR3 is TGTGCCAACACCGAAGGGGGGGCGAACACTGAAGCTTTCTTT. This encodes CANTEGGANTEAFF.